The next 24 T cell receptor beta chains were all read from a single sample in a study of T cell clonality in common variable immunodeficiency. Sequencing was performed with immunoSEQ multiplex PCR; in TCRdb, only in-frame clones are kept and a portion is missing. The table lists roughly 48,000 clones, with no singletons. Source material: peripheral blood mononuclear cells. These receptors were obtained from a person aged 18 to 75 in good health.

This clone showed up many times. Sequencing ends 3 residues short of the CDR3 end; the germline J gene provides the rest. V usage is TRBV30 and J usage is TRBJ1-2; a possible D gene is TRBD1 (6 bases). Germline CDR1 reads GTSNPN; CDR2 reads SVGIG (reference sequence). Trimming removed 4 bases at V and 5 bases at J, with 11 bases between. This CDR3 contains 12 residues. CDR3 in amino acids: CAWNRGQYGYTF. The sequenced part of the CDR3 DNA is TGTGCCTGGAACAGAGGACAGTATGGC.

For this clone: The read is 3 residues too short to cover the CDR3 end, so that end is filled in from the germline J gene. The rearrangement joins TRBV30 to TRBJ2-7; 7 bases map to TRBD1. The CDR3 has 12 amino acids. In germline, CDR1 is GTSNPN, CDR2 SVGIG (reference sequence). The V segment lost 4 bases and the J segment 5 bases; nucleotides outside the gene matches: 5. The part of the CDR3 DNA that was read is TGTGCCTGGATTCGACAGGGCCACGAG. This encodes CAWIRQGHE. In full, the CDR3 is CAWIRQGHEQYF.

The sample holds many counts of this clone. The read comes to an end 3 residues before the CDR3 does, leaving the germline J gene to fill in the end. The chain links TRBV5-1 to TRBJ2-2, with D perhaps TRBD1 (6 bases). V lost 4 bases and J 4 bases, leaving 8 bases between the germline ends. The CDR3 runs to 13 residues. Germline CDR1 is SGHRS and CDR2 is YFSETQ. The DNA read from the CDR3 is TGCGCCAGCAGCATGGACAGCACCGGGGAG. This encodes CASSMDSTGE. The entire CDR3 sequence reads CASSMDSTGELFF.

This clone was seen ten or more times. Read data end 3 residues before the CDR3 end; the end is taken from the germline J gene. The J gene is TRBJ2-4, the V gene TRBV19; 12 bases map to TRBD2. Germline CDR1 LNHDA, CDR2 SQIVND (reference sequence). This CDR3 is built from 16 residues. V lost 4 bases to trimming and J lost 4 bases; unmatched junction nucleotides: 5. Incomplete CDR3 DNA: TGTGCCAGTAGTACGCTAGCGGGAGGGCCTAAAAACATT. Its translation is CASSTLAGGPKNI. The full CDR3 sequence reads CASSTLAGGPKNIQYF. The whole variable domain, filled in from reference TRBV19 and TRBJ2-4, reads DGGITQSPKYLFRKEGQNVTLSCEQNLNHDAMYWYRQDPGQGLRLIYYSQIVNDFQKGDIAEGYSVSREKKESFPLTVTSAQKNPTAFYLCASSTLAGGPKNIQYFGAGTRLSVL.

As to this clone: Coverage ceases 3 residues before the CDR3 finishes, and the germline J gene fills in the end. This chain uses TRBV18 with TRBJ1-2, with D unresolved. Per the germline V gene, CDR1 is KGHSH and CDR2 is LQKENI. This CDR3 has 13 residues. CDR3: CASSAGRAAVYTF. Partial CDR3 DNA: TGTGCCAGCTCCGCGGGGAGGGCGGCGGTA.

This clone showed up many times. Read coverage stops 3 residues before the CDR3 terminus; the germline J gene supplies the remainder. This chain connects TRBV7-9 to TRBJ2-1; D gene unclear. Trimming removed 2 bases from V and 5 bases from J, with 4 bases in between. The CDR3 loop spans 12 amino acids. The germline gives CDR1 SEHNR, CDR2 FQNEAQ (reference sequence). The CDR3 sequence is CASSLKDNEQFF. The covered CDR3 bases are TGTGCCAGCAGCTTAAAGGACAATGAG.

A remark on this clone: The missing CDR3 end, 3 residues past where the read stops, is filled in from the germline J gene. The chain has TRBV19 and TRBJ1-4; 7 bases match TRBD1. CDR1 and CDR2 from the germline V gene are LNHDA and SQIVND (reference sequence). This CDR3 has 16 amino acids. Partial CDR3 DNA: TGTGCCAGTAGTAAAGGGGCGACAGGGAGGAATTCACCA. Its translation: CASSKGATGRNSP. The entire CDR3 protein reads CASSKGATGRNSPLFF.

This clone has ten or more counts. The DNA ends 3 residues before the CDR3 does, and the rest of the CDR3 is filled in from the germline J gene. This chain joins TRBV30 and TRBJ2-2; no clear D gene. With 5 bases removed from V and 2 bases from J, the gap between germline ends came to 12 bases. CDR3 length: 14 amino acids. CDR1 and CDR2 (germline): GTSNPN, SVGIG (reference sequence). This chain's CDR3 is CAWARMANTGELFF. CDR3 bases read: TGTGCCTGGGCTCGAATGGCCAACACCGGGGAG.

This clone was seen only a few times. The sequence runs out 3 residues before the end of the CDR3; the remainder is reconstructed from the germline J gene. V usage is TRBV11-2 and J usage is TRBJ2-7, with 9 nucleotides matching TRBD1. CDR3 length: 13 amino acids. The ends lost 7 bases at V and 3 bases at J; junction bases unmatched: 4. Germline loops: CDR1 SGHAT, CDR2 FQNNGV. Partial CDR3 DNA: TGTGCCAGCAATCCGGGACAGGGCTACGAG. Its protein product is CASNPGQGYE. The full CDR3 protein is CASNPGQGYEQYF.

This clone was counted ten times or more. The read ends 3 residues before the CDR3 terminus; that terminus is restored from the germline J gene. The chain has TRBV7-9 and TRBJ1-6; D remains unclear. Per germline, CDR1 SEHNR and CDR2 FQNEAQ (reference sequence). The CDR3 loop spans 14 amino acids. The V end lost 1 base, the J end lost 3 bases, and 4 bases lay between the germline ends. The CDR3 sequence: CASSLDNYNSPLHF. CDR3 bases read: TGTGCCAGCAGCTTAGACAACTATAATTCACCC. Drawing the rest from reference TRBV7-9 and TRBJ1-6, the complete variable domain is DTGVSQNPRHKITKRGQNVTFRCDPISEHNRLYWYRQTLGQGPEFLTYFQNEAQLEKSRLLSDRFSAERPKGSFSTLEIQRTEQGDSAMYLCASSLDNYNSPLHFGNGTRLTVT.

This clone was counted ten times or more. From the germline J gene comes the end of the CDR3, since the read stops 3 residues before it. The gene calls are TRBV18 and TRBJ2-1; no definite D call. Germline V CDR1 and CDR2: KGHSH, LQKENI. The CDR3 runs to 14 residues. Trimming shortened V by 5 bases and J by 0 bases, and 8 bases separated the two germline ends. The DNA read from the CDR3 is TGTGCCAGCTCAGACAAAAGCTCCTACAATGAG. Amino acids: CASSDKSSYNE. The whole CDR3 sequence reads CASSDKSSYNEQFF. The full variable domain, its missing parts supplied by reference TRBV18 and TRBJ2-1, is NAGVMQNPRHLVRRRGQEARLRCSPMKGHSHVYWYRQLPEEGLKFMVYLQKENIIDESGMPKERFSAEFPKEGPSILRIQQVVRGDSAAYFCASSDKSSYNEQFFGPGTRLTVL.

This clone was recorded a few times. The sequenced part of the CDR3 DNA is TGCAGTGCTAGGGAGCGGACTGGCGGGAACGAG. It yields the protein CSARERTGGNE. The complete CDR3 protein is CSARERTGGNEQYF. The gene calls are TRBV20-1 and TRBJ2-7, with D perhaps matching TRBD2 (6 bases). The read terminates 3 residues ahead of where the CDR3 ends, so the germline J gene completes it. CDR1 DFQATT and CDR2 SNEGSKA come from the germline V gene (reference sequence). CDR3 length: 14 amino acids. V lost 3 bases to trimming and J lost 5 bases, with 17 bases between them.

This clone appeared many times. The read falls 3 residues short of the CDR3 end, and the missing part is taken from the germline J gene. The V and J genes are TRBV5-1 and TRBJ2-1; the D gene is possibly TRBD2 (6 bases). Germline CDR1 is SGHRS and CDR2 is YFSETQ. This CDR3 region has 16 residues. Deletions cut 1 base from V and 4 bases from J, with 15 bases between. Partial CDR3 DNA: TGCGCCAGCAGCTTGAGGGCGGGAAAAAGTTACAATGAG. The encoded protein is CASSLRAGKSYNE. The whole CDR3 is CASSLRAGKSYNEQFF.

About this clone: The sequenced fragment ends 3 residues before the CDR3 boundary, so the rest is inferred from the germline J gene. The rearrangement links TRBV2 to TRBJ2-7, with 9 positions matching TRBD2. CDR1 is SNHLY, CDR2 FYNNEI, per germline. This CDR3 has 14 residues. V shed 6 bases and J 2 bases; nucleotides not matched to a gene: 5. CDR3 residues: CASSVAGGAYEQYF. The DNA read from the CDR3 is TGTGCCAGCAGCGTCGCGGGGGGGGCCTACGAG.

In its sample, this clone was seen many times. An end of the junction differs from the germline gene, which may be a read error. The CDR3 goes on 3 residues after the read ends, and that part is filled in from the germline J gene. V gene TRBV7-7 combines with J gene TRBJ2-7, with D perhaps matching TRBD1 (6 bases). The CDR3 has 14 residues. Looked up from germline, CDR1 is SSHAT and CDR2 is FNYEAQ (reference sequence). The sequenced part of the CDR3 DNA is TGTGCTAGCAGCCCCAACAGGGATTCTTACGAG. Translated: CASSPNRDSYE. The whole CDR3 sequence reads CASSPNRDSYEQYF.

This clone occurred many times. The CDR3 extends 3 residues past the end of the read, so its final part is completed from the germline J gene. J is TRBJ2-1 and V is TRBV7-3; 9 positions agree with TRBD1. CDR1 is SGHTA and CDR2 is FQGTGA in the germline V gene. CDR3 length equals 15 residues. Unmatched junction bases numbered 4, after V lost 4 bases and J lost 3 bases. CDR3 bases read: TGTGCCAGCAGCTCGACAGGGGGGGTCTACAATGAG. It specifies CASSSTGGVYNE. The CDR3, in full, reads CASSSTGGVYNEQFF.

At least ten counts were recorded for this clone. The CDR3 end is not reached by the read, which stops 3 residues before it; the germline J gene fills it in. The chain employs TRBV6-1 and TRBJ1-2; no definite D call. Trimming left V 3 bases short and J 2 bases short, with 7 bases between. The CDR3 runs to 13 residues. Germline loops: CDR1 MNHNS, CDR2 SASEGT. The sequenced part of the CDR3 DNA is TGTGCCAGCAGTGACCCCCCGAACTATGGC. Protein product: CASSDPPNYG. The entire CDR3 is CASSDPPNYGYTF.

This clone has ten or more counts. The read terminates 3 residues ahead of where the CDR3 ends, so the germline J gene completes it. The J gene is TRBJ2-5, the V gene TRBV5-5, with 12 positions matching TRBD1. The CDR3 contains 15 residues. The V gene's germline CDR1 is SGHKS and CDR2 YYEKEE (reference sequence). V dropped 1 base and J dropped 4; count of bases not matched to a gene: 2. The DNA read from the CDR3 is TGTGCCAGCAGCTTGTGGGACAGGGGGCCAGAGACC. It specifies CASSLWDRGPET. The whole CDR3 reads CASSLWDRGPETQYF.

About this clone: The read ends 3 residues shy of where the CDR3 ends; the end is completed using the germline J gene. This chain links TRBV11-3 with TRBJ1-4; 7 bases line up with TRBD1. CDR3 length: 15 residues. J was trimmed by 7 bases and V by 2 bases; bases with no gene match: 7. The germline gives CDR1 SGHNT, CDR2 YENEEA. The CDR3 sequence: CASSLTGEASEKLFF. The part of the CDR3 DNA that was read is TGTGCCAGCAGCTTAACAGGGGAAGCCTCTGAAAAA.

This clone has a count of ten or more. The sequenced fragment ends 3 residues before the CDR3 boundary, so the rest is inferred from the germline J gene. The V call is TRBV13, the J call TRBJ2-7, with D perhaps TRBD1 (6 bases). The CDR3 runs 14 residues. Per germline, CDR1 PRHDT and CDR2 FYEKMQ (reference sequence). V lost 5 bases and J lost 0, with 11 bases in between. The sequenced CDR3 bases are TGTGCCAGCAGCCCAACAGGGAACTCCTACGAG. Translating it yields CASSPTGNSYE. Given in full, the CDR3 is CASSPTGNSYEQYF.

This clone has a handful of counts. The read comes to an end 3 residues before the CDR3 does, leaving the germline J gene to fill in the end. V usage is TRBV19 and J usage is TRBJ1-2; D is perhaps TRBD1 (5 bases). Germline CDR1 and CDR2: LNHDA and SQIVND (reference sequence). The CDR3 sequence is 16 residues long. CDR3 DNA (partial): TGTGCCAGTAGTTCGAGTTTAGCGGGAGGGACCTACGAC. Translating it yields CASSSSLAGGTYD. The CDR3 as a whole reads CASSSSLAGGTYDYTF.

This clone appeared many times. The read is 3 residues too short to cover the CDR3 end, so that end is filled in from the germline J gene. This chain joins TRBV5-6 and TRBJ1-4; weak D call: TRBD1 (6 bases). Trimming shortened V by 0 bases and J by 5 bases, and 11 bases separated the two germline ends. The germline V gene has CDR1 SGHDT and CDR2 YYEEEE. The CDR3 has 15 residues. The CDR3: CASSLAVTGNEKLFF. Incomplete CDR3 DNA: TGTGCCAGCAGCTTGGCCGTGACAGGCAATGAAAAA.

There are many counts of this clone. The CDR3 sequence: CASSFFRILSGNYEQYF. The part of the CDR3 DNA that was read is TGTGCCAGCAGCTTCTTCAGAATTTTGAGCGGGAACTACGAG. The chain has TRBV13 and TRBJ2-7; 7 bases are a match to TRBD2. The read terminates 3 residues ahead of where the CDR3 ends, so the germline J gene completes it. CDR1 and CDR2 from the germline V gene are PRHDT and FYEKMQ (reference sequence). The junction had 14 bases not matched to a gene; V was cut back by 3 bases and J by 3 bases. There are 17 residues in the CDR3.

As concerns this clone: The read stops 3 residues short of the end of the CDR3; the missing end is completed from the germline J gene. V gene TRBV6-8 combines with J gene TRBJ2-3; TRBD2 matches at 7 bases. Germline loops: CDR1 MNHGY, CDR2 SAAAGT. This CDR3 is built from 16 residues. The CDR3 reads CASLHRGCGSWETQYF. The sequenced CDR3 bases are TGTGCCAGCTTGCATCGGGGGTGCGGGAGTTGGGAGACG.